This T cell receptor (beta chain) was profiled in a study of T cells in Graves' hyperthyroidism and ophthalmopathy. Study outcomes and limitations: Among clonotypes expanded in thyroid above 0.001, most were also found in blood. Prediction of ophthalmopathy progression came a median approximately 6.6 months pre-onset.

On this clonotype: Its antigen is as yet unknown.

The CDR3 loop spans 15 amino acids. CDR1 and CDR2 from the germline V gene are SGHVS and FQNEAQ. V lost 5 bases to trimming and J lost 6 bases, with 17 bases between them. TCR beta CDR3 regions were amplified from RNA transcripts. The primer set for the first-round RT-PCR of the TCR CDR3 was HTBI. Each CDR3 protein is one row after TCRdb ran MiXCR on the multiplex PCR reads. The sample lists more than 40,000 distinct CDR3 sequences, more than 40% occurring once. Stable Graves' hyperthyroidism meant no ophthalmopathy progression within 18 months. The sample taken for sequencing was peripheral blood or thyroid tissue (not recorded which). The rearrangement links TRBV7-8 to TRBJ1-5; D not certain. The TCR originated in a woman between 45 and 65 years old with Graves' hyperthyroidism. CDR3 coding DNA: TGTGCCAGCAGCCCCGGGATTGGCAGTAGTCAGCCCCAGCATTTT. This sequence encodes CASSPGIGSSQPQHF.